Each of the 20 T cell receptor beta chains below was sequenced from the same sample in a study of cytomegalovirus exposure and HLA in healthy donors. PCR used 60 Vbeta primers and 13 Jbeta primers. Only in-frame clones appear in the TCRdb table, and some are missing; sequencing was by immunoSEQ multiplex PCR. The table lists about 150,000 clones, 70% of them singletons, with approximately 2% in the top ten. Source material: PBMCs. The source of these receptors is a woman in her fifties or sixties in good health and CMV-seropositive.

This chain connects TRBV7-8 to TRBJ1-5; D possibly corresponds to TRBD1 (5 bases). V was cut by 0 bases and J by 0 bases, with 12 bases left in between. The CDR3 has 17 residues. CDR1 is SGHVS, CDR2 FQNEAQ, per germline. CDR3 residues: CASSLAGGGYSNQPQHF. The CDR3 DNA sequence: TGTGCCAGCAGCTTAGCGGGGGGAGGTTATAGCAATCAGCCCCAGCATTTT.

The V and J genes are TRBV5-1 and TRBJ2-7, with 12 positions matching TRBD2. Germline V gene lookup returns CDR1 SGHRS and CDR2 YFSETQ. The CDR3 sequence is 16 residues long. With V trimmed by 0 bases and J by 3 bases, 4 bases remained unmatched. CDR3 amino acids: CASSLGLAGAGYEQYF. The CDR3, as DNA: TGCGCCAGCAGCTTGGGACTAGCGGGAGCCGGCTACGAGCAGTACTTC.

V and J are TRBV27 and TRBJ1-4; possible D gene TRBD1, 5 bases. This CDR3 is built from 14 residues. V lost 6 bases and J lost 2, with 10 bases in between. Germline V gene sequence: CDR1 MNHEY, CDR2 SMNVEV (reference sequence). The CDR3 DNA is TGTGCCAGCAGGCCAGGGTGGACTAATGAAAAACTGTTTTTT. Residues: CASRPGWTNEKLFF.

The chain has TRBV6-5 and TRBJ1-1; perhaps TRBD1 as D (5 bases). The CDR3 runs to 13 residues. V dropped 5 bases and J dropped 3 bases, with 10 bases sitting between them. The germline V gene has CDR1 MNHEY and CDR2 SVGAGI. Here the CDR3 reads CASSETVDTEAFF. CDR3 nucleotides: TGTGCCAGCAGTGAGACAGTAGACACTGAAGCTTTCTTT.

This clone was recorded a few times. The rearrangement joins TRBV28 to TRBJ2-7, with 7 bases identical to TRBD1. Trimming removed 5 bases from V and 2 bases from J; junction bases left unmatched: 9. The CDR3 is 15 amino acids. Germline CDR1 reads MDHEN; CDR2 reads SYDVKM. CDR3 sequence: CASSAYRGPTYEQYF. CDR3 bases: TGTGCCAGCAGTGCGTACAGGGGACCTACCTACGAGCAGTACTTC. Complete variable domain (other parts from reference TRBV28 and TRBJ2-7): DVKVTQSSRYLVKRTGEKVFLECVQDMDHENMFWYRQDPGLGLRLIYFSYDVKMKEKGDIPEGYSVSREKKERFSLILESASTNQTSMYLCASSAYRGPTYEQYFGPGTRLTVT.

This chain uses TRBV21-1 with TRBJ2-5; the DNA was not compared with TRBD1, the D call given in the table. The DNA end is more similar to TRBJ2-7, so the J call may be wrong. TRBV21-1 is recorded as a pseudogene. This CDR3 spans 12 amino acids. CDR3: CERRQGTYEQYF. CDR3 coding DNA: TGTGAAAGGAGACAGGGAACCTACGAGCAGTACTTC.

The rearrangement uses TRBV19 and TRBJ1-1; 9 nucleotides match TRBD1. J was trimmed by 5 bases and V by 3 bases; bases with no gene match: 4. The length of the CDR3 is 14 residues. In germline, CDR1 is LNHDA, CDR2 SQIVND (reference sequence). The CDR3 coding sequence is TGTGCCAGTAGTATTGGGACAGGGAGGACTGAAGCTTTCTTT. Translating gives CASSIGTGRTEAFF.

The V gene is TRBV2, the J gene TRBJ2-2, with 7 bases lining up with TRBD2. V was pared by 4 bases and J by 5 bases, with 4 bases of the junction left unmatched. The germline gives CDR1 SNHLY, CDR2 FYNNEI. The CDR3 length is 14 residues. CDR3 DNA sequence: TGTGCCAGCAGTGGACTAGCCGCTACCGGGGAGCTGTTTTTT. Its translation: CASSGLAATGELFF.

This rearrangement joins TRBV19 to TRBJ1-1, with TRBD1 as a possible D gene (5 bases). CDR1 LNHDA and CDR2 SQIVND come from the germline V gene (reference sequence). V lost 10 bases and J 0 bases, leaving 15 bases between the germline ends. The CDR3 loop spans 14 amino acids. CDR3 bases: TGTGCCACCCACCCCACAGGAATGAACACTGAAGCTTTCTTT. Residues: CATHPTGMNTEAFF. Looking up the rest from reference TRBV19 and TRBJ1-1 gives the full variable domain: DGGITQSPKYLFRKEGQNVTLSCEQNLNHDAMYWYRQDPGQGLRLIYYSQIVNDFQKGDIAEGYSVSREKKESFPLTVTSAQKNPTAFYLCATHPTGMNTEAFFGQGTRLTVV.

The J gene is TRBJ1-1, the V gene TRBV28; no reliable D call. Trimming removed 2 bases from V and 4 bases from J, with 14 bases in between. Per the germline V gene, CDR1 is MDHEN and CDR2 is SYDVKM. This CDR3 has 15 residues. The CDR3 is CASSLGSRGSTEAFF. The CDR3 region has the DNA TGTGCCAGCAGTTTAGGAAGTCGGGGTTCCACTGAAGCTTTCTTT.

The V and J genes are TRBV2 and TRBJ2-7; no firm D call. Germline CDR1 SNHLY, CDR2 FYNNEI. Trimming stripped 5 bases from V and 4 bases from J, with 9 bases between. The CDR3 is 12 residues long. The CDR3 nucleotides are TGTGCCAGCAGTACCCCACAGTACGAGCAGTACTTC. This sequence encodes CASSTPQYEQYF.

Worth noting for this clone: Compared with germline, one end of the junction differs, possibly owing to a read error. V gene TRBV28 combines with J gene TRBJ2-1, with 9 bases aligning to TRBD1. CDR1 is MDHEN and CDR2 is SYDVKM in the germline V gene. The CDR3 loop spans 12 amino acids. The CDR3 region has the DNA TGTGCCAGCAGTATTGGACAGGGGTGGGTGATCTTC. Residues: CASSIGQGWVIF.

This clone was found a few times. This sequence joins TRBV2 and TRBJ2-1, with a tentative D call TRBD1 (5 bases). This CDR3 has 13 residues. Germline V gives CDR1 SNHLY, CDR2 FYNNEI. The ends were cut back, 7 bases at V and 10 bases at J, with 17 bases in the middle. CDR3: CASTTDRQSEQFF. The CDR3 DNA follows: TGTGCCAGCACAACTGATCGACAGTCGGAGCAGTTCTTC.

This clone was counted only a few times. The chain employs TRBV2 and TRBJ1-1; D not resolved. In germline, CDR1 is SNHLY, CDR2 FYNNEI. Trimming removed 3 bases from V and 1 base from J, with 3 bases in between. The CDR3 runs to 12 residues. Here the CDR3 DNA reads TGTGCCAGCAGTGAGAGGAACACTGAAGCTTTCTTT. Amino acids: CASSERNTEAFF.

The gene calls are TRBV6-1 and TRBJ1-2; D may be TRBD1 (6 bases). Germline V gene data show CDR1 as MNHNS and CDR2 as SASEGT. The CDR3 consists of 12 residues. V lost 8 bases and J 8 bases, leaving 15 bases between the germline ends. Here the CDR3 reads CASRQEVKGYTF. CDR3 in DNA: TGTGCCAGCCGACAGGAAGTGAAGGGCTACACCTTC.

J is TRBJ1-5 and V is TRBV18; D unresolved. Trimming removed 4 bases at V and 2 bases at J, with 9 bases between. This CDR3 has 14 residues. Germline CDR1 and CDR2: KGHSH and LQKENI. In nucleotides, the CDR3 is TGTGCCAGCTCACTCAGGCGGGGCAATCAGCCCCAGCATTTT. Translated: CASSLRRGNQPQHF.

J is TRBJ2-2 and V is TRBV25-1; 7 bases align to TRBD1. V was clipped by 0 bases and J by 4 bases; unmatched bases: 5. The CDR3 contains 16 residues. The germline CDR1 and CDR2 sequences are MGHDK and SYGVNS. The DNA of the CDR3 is TGTGCCAGCAGTGAATATAAGTCAGGGGGCACCGGGGAGCTGTTTTTT. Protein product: CASSEYKSGGTGELFF.

The CDR3 region has the DNA TGTGCCAGCAGATTTAGCGGGAGCCACGAGCAGTACTTC. It specifies CASRFSGSHEQYF. V and J are TRBV27 and TRBJ2-7; TRBD2 matches 9 bases. With V trimmed by 6 bases and J by 5 bases, 5 bases remained unmatched. The CDR3 has 13 amino acids. CDR1 and CDR2 from the germline V gene are MNHEY and SMNVEV (reference sequence).

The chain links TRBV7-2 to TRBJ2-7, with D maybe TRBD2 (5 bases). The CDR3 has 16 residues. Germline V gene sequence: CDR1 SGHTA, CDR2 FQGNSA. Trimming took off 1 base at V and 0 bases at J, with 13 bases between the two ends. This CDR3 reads CASSLEALGDSYEQYF. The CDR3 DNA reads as TGTGCCAGCAGCTTAGAAGCCCTCGGGGACTCCTACGAGCAGTACTTC.

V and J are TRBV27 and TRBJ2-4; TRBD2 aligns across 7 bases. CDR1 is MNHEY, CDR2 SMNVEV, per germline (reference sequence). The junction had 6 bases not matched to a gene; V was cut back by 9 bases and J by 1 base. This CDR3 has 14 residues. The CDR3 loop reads CASGRESAKNIQYF. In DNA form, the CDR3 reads TGTGCCAGTGGGCGGGAGAGTGCCAAAAACATTCAGTACTTC.